These 26 T cell receptor beta chains came from one sample sequenced in a study of cytomegalovirus exposure and HLA in healthy donors. This table comes from immunoSEQ multiplex PCR, and its TCRdb copy is limited to in-frame clones, with some not included. The table includes 65,000 or so clones, 90% to 95% detected once. The sample taken for sequencing was PBMCs. These receptors were obtained from a man aged 18 to 30 in good health and CMV-seropositive.

The V call is TRBV29-1, the J call TRBJ1-2, with D possibly being TRBD1 (5 bases). The CDR3 contains 11 residues. CDR1 and CDR2 from the germline V gene are SQVTM and ANQGSEA. The V and J ends lost 2 bases and 7 bases respectively, with 8 bases between them. The CDR3 protein is CSVESGAGYTF. As DNA, the CDR3 is TGCAGCGTTGAAAGTGGGGCTGGCTACACCTTC.

The chain links TRBV2 to TRBJ2-7, with D possibly matching TRBD1 (6 bases). V gave up 6 bases and J gave up 0 bases, with 12 bases separating them. The germline gives CDR1 SNHLY, CDR2 FYNNEI. The CDR3 extends over 14 amino acids. CDR3 in amino acids: CASRRTESSYEQYF. The DNA for the CDR3 is TGTGCCAGCAGGAGGACAGAGAGCTCCTACGAGCAGTACTTC.

V usage is TRBV10-2 and J usage is TRBJ1-2; D gene uncertain. The V gene's germline CDR1 is WSHSY and CDR2 SAAADI. This CDR3 contains 13 residues. V was cut by 3 bases and J by 0 bases, with 5 bases left in between. CDR3 bases: TGCGCCAGCAGTGATCAAACTAACTATGGCTACACCTTC. It encodes CASSDQTNYGYTF.

The DNA of the CDR3 is TGTGCCTGGAGTACGGGGGGGGCCCCCTACAATGAGCAGTTCTTC. Its protein is CAWSTGGAPYNEQFF. The chain joins TRBV30 to TRBJ2-1; TRBD2 matches at 8 bases. The CDR3 extends over 15 amino acids. Germline CDR1 is GTSNPN and CDR2 is SVGIG (reference sequence). Trimming took 2 bases from V and 2 from J; bases not matched to a gene: 5.

DNA for the CDR3: TGTGCCAGTCGAACAGGGGGGGGATCCCTCCACTTT. This encodes CASRTGGGSLHF. This chain uses TRBV19 with TRBJ1-6; TRBD1 agrees at 8 bases. Germline V gene sequence: CDR1 LNHDA, CDR2 SQIVND (reference sequence). Losses at the gene ends were 8 bases for V and 14 bases for J; bases not matched to a gene: 8. The CDR3 runs to 12 residues.

This sequence joins TRBV9 and TRBJ1-1, with TRBD1 matching 10 bases. The CDR3 length is 15 residues. V shed 4 bases and J 1 base; nucleotides not matched to a gene: 4. The germline V gene encodes CDR1 SGDLS and CDR2 YYNGEE. CDR3 sequence: CASSSGQGGNTEAFF. As DNA, the CDR3 is TGTGCCAGCAGCTCCGGACAGGGGGGGAACACTGAAGCTTTCTTT.

The chain joins TRBV28 to TRBJ1-2, with D possibly being TRBD1 (6 bases). This CDR3 is 14 amino acids long. With 6 bases removed from V and 5 bases from J, the gap between germline ends came to 16 bases. The V gene's germline CDR1 is MDHEN and CDR2 SYDVKM. CDR3 bases: TGTGCCAGCAGAGGGGCCGGGGGGCGATATGGCTACACCTTC. This gives the protein CASRGAGGRYGYTF.

For the CDR3, the DNA is TGTGCCAGCAGCCATCGACAGGGTGTCGGGGAGCTGTTTTTT. Protein product: CASSHRQGVGELFF. The chain combines TRBV14 with TRBJ2-2; 7 positions match TRBD1. The trim removed 3 bases at V and 7 bases at J, leaving 5 bases unmatched. CDR1 and CDR2 from the germline V gene are SGHDN and FVKESK. CDR3 size: 14 residues. The entire variable domain, with the rest obtained from reference TRBV14 and TRBJ2-2, is as follows: EAGVTQFPSHSVIEKGQTVTLRCDPISGHDNLYWYRRVMGKEIKFLLHFVKESKQDESGMPNNRFLAERTGGTYSTLKVQPAELEDSGVYFCASSHRQGVGELFFGEGSRLTVL.

The V gene is TRBV5-5, the J gene TRBJ2-7; the match to TRBD1 covers 8 bases. CDR1 SGHKS and CDR2 YYEKEE come from the germline V gene (reference sequence). The V gene end was trimmed by 3 bases and the J gene end by 3 bases; junction bases not matched to a gene: 11. The CDR3 spans 16 residues. The CDR3 sequence is CASSSDLGTGIYEQYF. The CDR3 DNA reads TGTGCCAGCAGCTCAGACCTCGGGACAGGTATCTACGAGCAGTACTTC.

Details on this clone: Other DNA sequences from this sample encode an identical CDR3 as well. The V call is TRBV6-4, the J call TRBJ2-3; D may be TRBD2 (5 bases). Deletions cut 0 bases from V and 3 bases from J, with 10 bases between. The V gene's germline CDR1 is MRHNA and CDR2 SNTAGT. This CDR3 comprises 15 residues. This CDR3 reads CASSDSSGGTDTQYF. The CDR3 DNA sequence: TGTGCCAGCAGTGACTCGAGCGGCGGGACAGATACGCAGTATTTT.

The chain has TRBV4-1 and TRBJ2-1; D perhaps matches TRBD2 (6 bases). The V end lost 2 bases, the J end lost 2 bases, and 13 bases lay between the germline ends. The CDR3 is made up of 16 amino acids. From germline, CDR1 is MGHRA and CDR2 YSYEKL. The CDR3 loop is CASSQHHSGTYNEQFF. In nucleotides, the CDR3 is TGCGCCAGCAGCCAACACCATAGCGGCACCTACAATGAGCAGTTCTTC.

In its sample, this clone was seen once. The rearrangement uses TRBV6-5 and TRBJ1-5, with 7 bases identical to TRBD1. Trimming cost V 5 bases and J 7 bases; bases outside gene matches: 5. The CDR3 is 13 amino acids. Germline CDR1 and CDR2: MNHEY and SVGAGI. The CDR3 loop is CASSDRAGQPQHF. The CDR3 nucleotides are TGTGCCAGCAGTGACAGGGCCGGGCAGCCCCAGCATTTT.

V is TRBV7-2 and J is TRBJ1-1, with 8 bases matching TRBD1. The V gene end was trimmed by 5 bases and the J gene end by 5 bases; junction bases not matched to a gene: 7. Germline CDR1 and CDR2: SGHTA and FQGNSA. The CDR3 has 14 residues. The CDR3 DNA reads TGTGCCAGCAGCCTCTACAGGGGGGAAACTGAAGCTTTCTTT. Residues: CASSLYRGETEAFF.

The chain is built from TRBV5-4 and TRBJ2-4; D may be TRBD1 (5 bases). Germline CDR1 SGHNT, CDR2 YYREEE (reference sequence). V was shortened by 1 base and J by 5 bases, with 7 bases between the two germline ends. The CDR3 runs to 13 residues. DNA for the CDR3: TGTGCCAGCAGCTTGACAGGTCAAAACATTCAGTACTTC. Translating it yields CASSLTGQNIQYF.

V gene TRBV18 combines with J gene TRBJ2-1, with 7 bases that match TRBD2. The CDR3 has 15 amino acids. The junction had 8 bases not matched to a gene; V was cut back by 3 bases and J by 6 bases. The germline V gene has CDR1 KGHSH and CDR2 LQKENI. In DNA form, the CDR3 reads TGTGCCAGCTCACCTAGGCTAGCGGCGATCAATGAGCAGTTCTTC. It specifies CASSPRLAAINEQFF.

In this sample, this clone turned up once. The V gene is TRBV5-6, the J gene TRBJ2-7; 9 bases align to TRBD1. The CDR3 consists of 15 residues. Germline V CDR1 and CDR2: SGHDT, YYEEEE. The ends lost 4 bases at V and 4 bases at J; junction bases unmatched: 9. The CDR3 region has the DNA TGTGCCAGCAGCGCGGGACAGGGTCGGGGGTACGAGCAGTACTTC. This sequence encodes CASSAGQGRGYEQYF. The full variable domain, rest sourced from reference TRBV5-6 and TRBJ2-7, is DAGVTQSPTHLIKTRGQQVTLRCSPKSGHDTVSWYQQALGQGPQFIFQYYEEEERQRGNFPDRFSGHQFPNYSSELNVNALLLGDSALYLCASSAGQGRGYEQYFGPGTRLTVT.

The chain employs TRBV5-1 and TRBJ2-7, with TRBD1 matching over 8 bases. The CDR3 contains 18 residues. Trimming at V came to 0 bases and at J to 4 bases, leaving 15 bases not matched to a gene. CDR1 and CDR2 (germline): SGHRS, YFSETQ. In DNA, the CDR3 is TGCGCCAGCAGCTTGGTCCTAGGGATGGCAGGGGGCAAGTACGAGCAGTACTTC. As protein: CASSLVLGMAGGKYEQYF.

The chain links TRBV29-1 to TRBJ2-7, with 8 bases lining up with TRBD1. Germline V gene data show CDR1 as SQVTM and CDR2 as ANQGSEA. V lost 1 base to trimming and J lost 3 bases; unmatched junction nucleotides: 2. The CDR3 is 13 amino acids. The CDR3: CSVEGGQGYEQYF. CDR3 coding DNA: TGCAGCGTTGAAGGCGGACAGGGCTACGAGCAGTACTTC.

The chain carries TRBV10-3 and TRBJ2-7, with 9 bases identical to TRBD1. The ends lost 6 bases at V and 5 bases at J; junction bases unmatched: 8. The CDR3 contains 14 residues. Germline CDR1 and CDR2: ENHRY and SYGVKD. The CDR3 sequence: CAIRQGQGGNEQYF. CDR3 bases: TGTGCCATCAGGCAGGGACAGGGCGGGAACGAGCAGTACTTC.

The chain uses TRBV6-4 and TRBJ1-1; maybe TRBD1 (6 bases). V shed 2 bases and J shed 1 base, with 8 bases lying between them. Germline loops: CDR1 MRHNA, CDR2 SNTAGT. The CDR3 has 14 amino acids. The DNA for the CDR3 is TGTGCCAGCAGTGACACGGACAGGAACACTGAAGCTTTCTTT. Its translation is CASSDTDRNTEAFF.

The J gene is TRBJ1-5, the V gene TRBV6-1; 12 bases line up with TRBD1. The junction had 4 bases not matched to a gene; V was cut back by 4 bases and J by 0 bases. The CDR3 has 17 amino acids. Germline CDR1 and CDR2: MNHNS and SASEGT. In DNA, the CDR3 is TGTGCCAGCAGTGGGGGACAGGGGGCGAATAGCAATCAGCCCCAGCATTTT. Translation: CASSGGQGANSNQPQHF.

The chain uses TRBV19 and TRBJ2-4; no clear D. This CDR3 spans 13 amino acids. The V end lost 4 bases, the J end lost 6 bases, and 10 bases lay between the germline ends. The V gene's germline CDR1 is LNHDA and CDR2 SQIVND (reference sequence). CDR3 sequence reads: CASSNGLRNIQYF. The CDR3 region has the DNA TGTGCCAGTAGTAATGGTTTGAGAAACATTCAGTACTTC.

The rearrangement links TRBV2 to TRBJ2-1; 10 nucleotides match TRBD2. The CDR3 is 15 amino acids. Germline V gene lookup returns CDR1 SNHLY and CDR2 FYNNEI. Trimming at V came to 5 bases and at J to 15 bases, leaving 16 bases not matched to a gene. CDR3 in DNA: TGTGCCAGCAGTTGGGGGGGACAACTAGCGGGATCTGCGTTCTTC. Amino acid sequence: CASSWGGQLAGSAFF.

This clone came up once. The chain joins TRBV28 to TRBJ2-3, with 8 bases identical to TRBD2. The CDR3 is made up of 18 amino acids. Germline trimming cut 4 bases from V and 0 bases from J; bases unmatched to any gene: 12. CDR1 is MDHEN and CDR2 is SYDVKM in the germline V gene. The CDR3 loop is CASSSLPGKRESTDTQYF. DNA for the CDR3: TGTGCCAGCAGTTCCCTACCCGGGAAGCGGGAGAGCACAGATACGCAGTATTTT.

The chain combines TRBV4-1 with TRBJ2-2, with 8 nucleotides matching TRBD1. V lost 2 bases, J lost 0 bases, and 5 bases stayed unmatched. CDR3 length equals 17 residues. The germline CDR1 and CDR2 sequences are MGHRA and YSYEKL. CDR3 sequence (DNA): TGCGCCAGCAGCCAATTGGACAGGGCTGCGAACACCGGGGAGCTGTTTTTT. It translates to CASSQLDRAANTGELFF.

V usage is TRBV5-6 and J usage is TRBJ2-3; D is unresolved. The CDR3 runs 14 residues. Germline V gives CDR1 SGHDT, CDR2 YYEEEE. V dropped 2 bases and J dropped 2 bases, with 9 bases sitting between them. CDR3 in amino acids: CASSFVRSTDTQYF. CDR3 nucleotide sequence: TGTGCCAGCAGCTTTGTCAGGTCCACAGATACGCAGTATTTT.